The entry that follows covers one T cell receptor (beta chain) sequence. Using more than 7.5 ml of fresh peripheral blood, PBMCs were prepared. From RNA transcripts, TCR beta CDR3 regions were amplified. Carried out on the TCR CDR3, a first-round RT-PCR used the HTBI primer set. Each CDR3 protein is one row after TCRdb ran MiXCR on the multiplex PCR reads. The sample includes 250,000 to 400,000 distinct CDR3 sequences, roughly 13% of them seen just once. The data stem from a study of T cells in Graves' hyperthyroidism and ophthalmopathy. The CDR3 loop spans 13 amino acids. Deletions cut 10 bases from V and 9 bases from J, with 22 bases between. CDR1 and CDR2 from the germline V gene are SEHNR and FQNEAQ (reference sequence).

The receptor was isolated from a woman aged 40-49 years with Graves' ophthalmopathy. Sequenced sample: blood. The rearrangement joins TRBV7-9 to TRBJ2-7; D uncertain. CDR3 protein: CATEISTRIGQYF. Here the CDR3 DNA reads TGTGCCACCGAGATATCGACGCGCATTGGGCAGTACTTC.